A single TCR beta chain is shown here with its context. The germline V gene encodes CDR1 SQVTM and CDR2 ANQGSEA. The CDR3 is made up of 13 amino acids. V lost 5 bases and J 0 bases, leaving 10 bases between the germline ends. Method: immunoSEQ multiplex PCR; TCRdb's copy keeps in-frame clones and lacks some. The sample has about 170,000 clones; roughly 80% are singletons. The data stem from a study of blood T cell repertoires in COVID-19. Seattle cases were enrolled at active infection and followed longitudinally. This chain joins TRBV29-1 and TRBJ1-1; D is unclear. Source material: peripheral blood. This TCR was sampled from a woman in her 70s with COVID-19, enrolled during active disease. The CDR3 here is CSVRALMNTEAFF. In DNA form, the CDR3 reads TGCAGCGTTCGAGCCCTAATGAACACTGAAGCTTTCTTT.